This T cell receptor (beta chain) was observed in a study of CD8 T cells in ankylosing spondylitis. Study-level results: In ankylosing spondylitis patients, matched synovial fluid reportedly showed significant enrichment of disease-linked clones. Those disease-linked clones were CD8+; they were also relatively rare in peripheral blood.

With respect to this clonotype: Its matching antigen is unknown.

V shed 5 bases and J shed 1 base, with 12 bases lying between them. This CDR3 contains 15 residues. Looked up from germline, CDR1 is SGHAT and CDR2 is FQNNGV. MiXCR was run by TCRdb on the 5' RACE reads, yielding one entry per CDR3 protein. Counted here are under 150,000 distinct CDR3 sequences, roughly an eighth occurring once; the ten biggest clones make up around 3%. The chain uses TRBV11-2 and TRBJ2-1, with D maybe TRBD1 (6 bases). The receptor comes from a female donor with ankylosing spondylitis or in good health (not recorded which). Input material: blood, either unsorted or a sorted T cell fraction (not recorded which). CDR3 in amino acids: CASSLGTRSYNEQFF. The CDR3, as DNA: TGTGCCAGCAGCCTCGGGACACGATCCTACAATGAGCAGTTCTTC.